This T cell receptor (beta chain) was recorded in a study of CD8+ T cells in alopecia areata (dated by TCRdb to 2017 to 2018). Concerning the study at large: Treated patients were enrolled in an open-label pilot trial of oral tofacitinib at 5 to 10 mg twice daily for moderate-to-severe alopecia areata. Amplification of TCRbeta CDR3 regions was done by immunoSEQ multiplex PCR using 35 Vbeta forward primers and 13 Jbeta reverse primers. The RNA source kit depended on sample type: the PAXgene miRNA kit for fixed scalp, the miRNeasy kit for PBMCs, and the RNeasy kit for mouse skin. Patients received tofacitinib for 6 to 18 months and were then followed off drug for 6 months to check for delayed response and recurrence. In both human patients and the C3H/HeJ mouse model, the study applied high-throughput TCRbeta sequencing to look at T cell clonal expansion in alopecia areata. In humans, TCRbeta sequencing was performed on scalp tissue and on sorted CD4+ and CD8+ peripheral blood T cells from healthy controls and from patients with patchy or totalis/universalis alopecia areata. Biopsies were taken from tofacitinib-treated patients at baseline and again at 4 and 24 weeks into treatment, and several of those patients also had a later scalp biopsy. Scalp clonality was compared across normal scalp (n=4), patchy alopecia areata scalp (n=8), and alopecia totalis/universalis scalp (n=8). In treated patients, disease severity was measured using the SALT score, which gives the percentage of scalp surface area affected. Broad study findings and their caveats: Unlike mouse skin, where gammadelta T cells dominate, normal human skin contains resident alphabeta T cells that get sequenced too, which complicates analysis of the scalp TCR repertoire. Scalp clonality and the number of expanded CD8+ clones among the top 100 scalp clones were significantly decreased by tofacitinib. Shared TCR sequences between patients were less evident than in mice, which may be partly attributable to HLA diversity in the patient population. The treated cohort was small, with a single nonresponder, so links between baseline CD8+ expansion and response need larger studies. Higher clonality and more expanded CD8+ clones were observed in lesional scalp than in normal scalp, particularly in alopecia totalis/universalis, a finding suggestive of antigenic drive. During tofacitinib treatment, many expanded lesional clones remained in scalp and blood, and this persistence may partly explain relapse after treatment is stopped.

With regard to this clone: The antigen it recognizes is unknown. Base-call qualities are not available, and no considerably larger clone is one nucleotide away.

CDR1 and CDR2 were assigned from the germline V gene as SQVTM and ANQGSEA. Including cysteine and phenylalanine, the CDR3 has 15 amino acids. The read is trimmed to its CDR3 DNA, 45 bases read in frame from base 1. At the junction V is shortened by 4 bases and J by 0 bases, with 10 bases in between. Library preparation used the immunoSEQ multiplex PCR assay. RNA was extracted from all samples and reverse transcribed into cDNA, which served as template for TCR sequencing. First-strand cDNA was synthesized using SuperScript III with a 2:1 mix of oligo-dT and random hexamers. Amplification bias was assessed with a synthetic immune receptor repertoire, and residual bias was removed computationally. Per the authors' processing: Raw reads were preprocessed to remove errors, and CDR3 was defined according to IMGT conventions as the region from the conserved cysteine to phenylalanine. Clonality was computed by normalizing Shannon entropy by log2 of the number of productive unique TCRs and subtracting the result from 1. Whether each scalp clone was CD4 or CD8 was inferred by checking scalp TCRbeta sequences against the CD4 and CD8 repertoires from sorted blood. TCRdb obtained this table from immuneACCESS and retained in-frame rearrangements with V and J assigned. These tables miss some clones; where compared with another copy, unresolved V genes account for less than half of the shortfall, and the remainder is unexplained. That table supplies the V and J calls and clone size; D and trimming were determined from the DNA. This sample comprises 170,000 or so clones, 50% to 70% of them detected only once. 0.9% to 1% of the sample goes to the ten largest clones.

The time point label, read with the paper, signifies: around 4 weeks on oral tofacitinib. The intended sense of this specimen's treatment or condition label: oral pan-JAK inhibitor, 5-10 mg twice daily. Lesional scalp punch biopsies and peripheral blood were obtained from alopecia areata patients. After PBMCs were isolated by density centrifugation and stained for CD3, CD4 and CD8, a FACSAria was used to sort CD4+ and CD8+ T cells. The V gene is TRBV29-1 and the J gene is TRBJ2-6; no D gene call is confident. The sample here was CD4+ T cells sorted from blood, taken at week 4, from a patient treated with tofacitinib. The TCR originated in a human donor with alopecia areata. At the DNA level, the sequence is TGCAGCGTTGTTGTCCCGAGCTCTGGGGCCAACGTCCTGACTTTC. Translation gives CSVVVPSSGANVLTF.